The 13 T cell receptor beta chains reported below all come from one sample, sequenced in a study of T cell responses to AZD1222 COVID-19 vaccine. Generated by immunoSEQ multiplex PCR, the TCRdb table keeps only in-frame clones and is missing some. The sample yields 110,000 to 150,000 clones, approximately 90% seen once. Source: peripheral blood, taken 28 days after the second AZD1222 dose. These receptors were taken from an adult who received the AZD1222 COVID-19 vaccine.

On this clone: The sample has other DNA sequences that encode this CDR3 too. The CDR3 region is CASSPGQGGTEAFF. CDR3 bases: TGCGCCAGCAGCCCCGGACAGGGTGGCACTGAAGCTTTCTTT. The rearrangement uses TRBV5-1 and TRBJ1-1, with 8 positions matching TRBD1. CDR1 and CDR2 (germline): SGHRS, YFSETQ. There are 14 residues in the CDR3. Losses at the gene ends were 4 bases for V and 4 bases for J; bases not matched to a gene: 6.

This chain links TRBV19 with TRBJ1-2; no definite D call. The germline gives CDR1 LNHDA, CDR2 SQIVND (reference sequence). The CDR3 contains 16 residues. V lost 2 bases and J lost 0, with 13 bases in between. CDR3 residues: CASSIRSRVSNYGYTF. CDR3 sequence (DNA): TGTGCCAGTAGTATAAGATCAAGGGTTTCTAACTATGGCTACACCTTC.

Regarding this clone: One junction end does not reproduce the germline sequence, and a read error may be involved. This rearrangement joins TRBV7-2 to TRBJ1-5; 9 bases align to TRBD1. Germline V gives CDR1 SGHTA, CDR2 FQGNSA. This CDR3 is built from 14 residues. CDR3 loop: CASSSQGAYQLQHF. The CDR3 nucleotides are TGTGCCAGCAGCTCACAGGGGGCGTATCAGCTCCAGCATTTT.

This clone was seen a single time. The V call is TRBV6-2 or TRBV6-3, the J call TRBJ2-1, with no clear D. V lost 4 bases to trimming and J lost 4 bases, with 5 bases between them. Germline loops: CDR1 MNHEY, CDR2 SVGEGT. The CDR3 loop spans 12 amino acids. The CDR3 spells CASSWGYNEQFF. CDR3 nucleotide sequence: TGTGCCAGCAGTTGGGGTTACAATGAGCAGTTCTTC.

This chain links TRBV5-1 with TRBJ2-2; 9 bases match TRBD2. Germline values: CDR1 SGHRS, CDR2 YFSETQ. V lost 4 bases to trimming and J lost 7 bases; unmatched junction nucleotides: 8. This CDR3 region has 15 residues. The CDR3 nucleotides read TGCGCCAGCAGCGCAGCGGGGGGTGTAATCGGGGAGCTGTTTTTT. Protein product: CASSAAGGVIGELFF.

Here the CDR3 reads CASSSPAGGNTIYF. The CDR3 nucleotides read TGTGCCAGCAGCTCCCCCGCCGGGGGAAACACCATATATTTT. The chain is built from TRBV21-1 and TRBJ1-3. TRBV21-1 is termed a pseudogene. This CDR3 has 14 amino acids.

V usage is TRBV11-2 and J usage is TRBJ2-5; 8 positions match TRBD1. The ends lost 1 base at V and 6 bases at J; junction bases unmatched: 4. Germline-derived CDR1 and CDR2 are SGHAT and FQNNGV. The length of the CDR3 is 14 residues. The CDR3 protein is CASSLGQGWKTQYF. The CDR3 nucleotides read TGTGCCAGCAGCTTAGGACAGGGGTGGAAGACCCAGTACTTC.

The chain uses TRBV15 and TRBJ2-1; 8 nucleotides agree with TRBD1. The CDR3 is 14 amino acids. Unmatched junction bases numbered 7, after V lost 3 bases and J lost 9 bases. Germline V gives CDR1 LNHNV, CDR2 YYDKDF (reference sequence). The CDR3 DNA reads TGTGCCACCAGCAGTCCCGGGACAGGCGTTGAGCAGTTCTTC. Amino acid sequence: CATSSPGTGVEQFF.

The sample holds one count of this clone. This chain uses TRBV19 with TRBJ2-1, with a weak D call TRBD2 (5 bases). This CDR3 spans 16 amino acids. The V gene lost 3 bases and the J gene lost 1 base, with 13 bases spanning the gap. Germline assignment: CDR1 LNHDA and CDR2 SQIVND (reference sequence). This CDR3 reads CASSIPGRTSYNEQFF. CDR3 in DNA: TGTGCCAGTAGTATTCCGGGCAGGACTTCCTACAATGAGCAGTTCTTC. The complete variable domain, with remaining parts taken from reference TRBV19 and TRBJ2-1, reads DGGITQSPKYLFRKEGQNVTLSCEQNLNHDAMYWYRQDPGQGLRLIYYSQIVNDFQKGDIAEGYSVSREKKESFPLTVTSAQKNPTAFYLCASSIPGRTSYNEQFFGPGTRLTVL.

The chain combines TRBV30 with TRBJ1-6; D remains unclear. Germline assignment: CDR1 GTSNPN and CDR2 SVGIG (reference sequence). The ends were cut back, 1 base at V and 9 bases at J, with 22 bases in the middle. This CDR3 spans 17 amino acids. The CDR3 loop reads CAWSDGRRVLFISPLHF. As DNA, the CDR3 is TGTGCCTGGAGTGACGGACGGCGGGTGTTGTTTATTTCACCCCTCCACTTT.

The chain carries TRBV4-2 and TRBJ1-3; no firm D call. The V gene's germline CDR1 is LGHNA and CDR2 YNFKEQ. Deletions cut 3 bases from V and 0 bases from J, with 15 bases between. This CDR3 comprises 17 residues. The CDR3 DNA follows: TGTGCCAGCAGCCAGGCCGAGTGGGTAATCTCTGGAAACACCATATATTTT. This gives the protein CASSQAEWVISGNTIYF.

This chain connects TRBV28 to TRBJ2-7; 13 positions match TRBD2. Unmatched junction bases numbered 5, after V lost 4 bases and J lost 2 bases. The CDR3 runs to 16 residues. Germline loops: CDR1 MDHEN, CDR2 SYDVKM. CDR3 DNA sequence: TGTGCCAGCAGTTCCTCCGGGACTAGCGGGACCTACGAGCAGTACTTC. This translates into CASSSSGTSGTYEQYF. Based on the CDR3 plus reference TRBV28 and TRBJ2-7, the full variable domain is DVKVTQSSRYLVKRTGEKVFLECVQDMDHENMFWYRQDPGLGLRLIYFSYDVKMKEKGDIPEGYSVSREKKERFSLILESASTNQTSMYLCASSSSGTSGTYEQYFGPGTRLTVT.

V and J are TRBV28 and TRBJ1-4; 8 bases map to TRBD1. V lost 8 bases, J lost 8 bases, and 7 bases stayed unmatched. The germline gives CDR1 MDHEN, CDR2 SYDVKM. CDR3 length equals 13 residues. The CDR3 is CASLGQGHEKLFF. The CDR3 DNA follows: TGTGCCAGCCTAGGACAGGGACACGAAAAACTGTTTTTT.